The present T cell receptor (beta chain) was sequenced within a study of radiotherapy plus CTLA-4 blockade in lung cancer. Study-level points and caveats: In blood, tumor-derived TCR clones expanded after radiotherapy plus ipilimumab.

About this clone itself: Its target is not known.

Germline CDR1 is KGHSH and CDR2 is LQKENI. The CDR3 length is 14 residues. V gave up 0 bases and J gave up 7 bases, with 12 bases separating them. Profiling relied on immunoSEQ multiplex PCR, and the TCRdb table lists in-frame clones only, not all of them. Of tens of thousands of clones in the sample, roughly three quarters were seen once. The sequence came from a human donor with non-small cell lung cancer who had a partial response to radiotherapy plus ipilimumab. Material: peripheral blood, obtained from a patient treated with radiotherapy plus ipilimumab. The J gene is TRBJ2-5, the V gene TRBV18; a weak D match, TRBD2 (6 bases). The CDR3 DNA is TGTGCCAGCTCACCACCGGACTTGCGGGGGACCCAGTACTTC. It codes for CASSPPDLRGTQYF. Full variable domain (missing parts from reference TRBV18 and TRBJ2-5): NAGVMQNPRHLVRRRGQEARLRCSPMKGHSHVYWYRQLPEEGLKFMVYLQKENIIDESGMPKERFSAEFPKEGPSILRIQQVVRGDSAAYFCASSPPDLRGTQYFGPGTRLLVL.